This TCR beta chain was identified in a study of cytomegalovirus exposure and HLA in healthy donors. There are 19 residues in the CDR3. CDR1 and CDR2 from the germline V gene are SQVTM and ANQGSEA. After removal of 6 bases from V and 6 bases from J, the junction contained 17 bases not matched to a gene. 60 Vbeta and 13 Jbeta primers were used in PCR. Sequencing used immunoSEQ multiplex PCR; TCRdb keeps in-frame clones, though not all of them. Of 150,000 to 180,000 clones listed, over 75% were seen once; the top ten hold about 5.6%. Input material: PBMCs. This chain links TRBV29-1 with TRBJ2-1, with TRBD2 matching 16 bases. This TCR was sampled from a woman in her 40s in good health and CMV-seropositive. The CDR3 DNA reads TGCAGCGTAGCGGGGACTAGCGGGAGGGGTAACCCGATGAGCAATGAGCAGTTCTTC. As protein: CSVAGTSGRGNPMSNEQFF.